The entry below describes one T cell receptor (beta chain). Its matching antigen is unknown. The data were taken from a study of shared clonotypes between healthy human individuals. Points from the study as a whole: Large sequencing depth failed to make sorted-subset sequencing complete, rarefaction showed.

The CDR3 covers 15 residues. V gave up 1 base and J gave up 4 bases; unmatched junction bases: 4. CDR1 and CDR2 from the germline V gene are SEHNR and FQNEAQ (reference sequence). Data came from immunoSEQ multiplex PCR; TCRdb stores just in-frame clones and leaves some out. The table lists approximately 2.5 million clones, approximately 93% of them singletons. The specimen was naive CD4+ T cells from PBMCs. Subset specified: CD45RA+ positively selected. V usage is TRBV7-9 and J usage is TRBJ2-1; TRBD2 matches at 7 bases. This clonotype was sampled from a man aged 18 to 30 in good health. Some clones in this sample may be carry-over from other donors' samples. CDR3 nucleotide sequence: TGTGCCAGCAGCTTAGGCCCTAGCGGTTACAATGAGCAGTTCTTC. This codes for CASSLGPSGYNEQFF.